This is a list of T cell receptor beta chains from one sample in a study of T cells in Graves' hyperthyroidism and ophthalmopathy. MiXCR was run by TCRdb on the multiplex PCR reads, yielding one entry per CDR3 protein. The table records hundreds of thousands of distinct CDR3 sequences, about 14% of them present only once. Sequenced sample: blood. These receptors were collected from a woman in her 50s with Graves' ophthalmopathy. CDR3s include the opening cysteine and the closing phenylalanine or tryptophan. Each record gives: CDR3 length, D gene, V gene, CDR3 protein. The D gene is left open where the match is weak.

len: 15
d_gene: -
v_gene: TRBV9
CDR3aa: CASSVGRRSYNEQFF

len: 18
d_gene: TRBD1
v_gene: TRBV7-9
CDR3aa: CASSLPRFDRDSYNEQFF

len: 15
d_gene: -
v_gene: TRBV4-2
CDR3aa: CASSQDPAGSGGYTF

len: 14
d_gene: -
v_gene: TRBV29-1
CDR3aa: CSVEKTGSGNTIYF

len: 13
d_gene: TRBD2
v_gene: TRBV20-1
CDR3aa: CSGRRLASYEQYF

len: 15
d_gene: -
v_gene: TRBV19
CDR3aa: CASSIAAVANYEQYF

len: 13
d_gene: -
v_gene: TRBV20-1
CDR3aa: CSASPDSQETQYF

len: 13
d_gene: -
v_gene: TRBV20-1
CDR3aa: CSASNRRGGGYTF

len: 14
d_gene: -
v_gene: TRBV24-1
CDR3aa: CATSDFGRDYGYTF

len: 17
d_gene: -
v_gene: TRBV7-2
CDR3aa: CASSLRKFHSGANVLTF

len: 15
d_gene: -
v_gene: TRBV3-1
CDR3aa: CASSQDPRGPYEQYF

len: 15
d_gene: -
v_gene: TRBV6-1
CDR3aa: CASSTRQGGSYEQYF

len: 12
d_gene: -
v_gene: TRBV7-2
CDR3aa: CASSPGEWTQYF

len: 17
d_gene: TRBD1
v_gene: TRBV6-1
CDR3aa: CASSPPGTGGVSDTQYF

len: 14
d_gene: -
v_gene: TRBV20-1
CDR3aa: CSAGGGLDDLEQYF

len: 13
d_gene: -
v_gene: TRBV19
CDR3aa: CASSIQSNQPQHF

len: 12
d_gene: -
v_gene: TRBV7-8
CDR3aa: CASSDNSYEQYF

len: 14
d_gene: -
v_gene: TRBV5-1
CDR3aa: CASSNQRLKETQYF

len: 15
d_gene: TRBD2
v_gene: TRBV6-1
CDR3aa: CASSEGDYHNNEQFF

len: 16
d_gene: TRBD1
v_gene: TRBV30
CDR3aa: CAWTTGQGAWREPQYF

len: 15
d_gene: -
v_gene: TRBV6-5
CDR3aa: CASSYLTKPNYGYTF

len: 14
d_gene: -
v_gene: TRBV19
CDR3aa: CASSIRLSVNEQFF

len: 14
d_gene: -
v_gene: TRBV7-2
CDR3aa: CASSLQGGGGTQYF

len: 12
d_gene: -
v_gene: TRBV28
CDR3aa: CASKVGGWGYTF

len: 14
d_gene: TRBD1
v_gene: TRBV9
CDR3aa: CASSPGQGENIQYF

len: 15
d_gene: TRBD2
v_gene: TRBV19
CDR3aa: CASIPREGTGETQYF

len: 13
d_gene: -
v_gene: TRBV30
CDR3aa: CAWSGDFHGELFF

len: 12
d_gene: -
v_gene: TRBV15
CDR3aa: CATSRADTEQFF

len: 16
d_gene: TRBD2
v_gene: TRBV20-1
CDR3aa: CSARDSPGLGSGELFF

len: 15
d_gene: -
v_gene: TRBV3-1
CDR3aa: CASSQAGANTGELFF

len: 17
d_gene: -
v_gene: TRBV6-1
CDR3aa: CASTQPLGGVGGNEQFF

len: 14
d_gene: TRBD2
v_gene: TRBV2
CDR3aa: CASSALAGPGEQFF

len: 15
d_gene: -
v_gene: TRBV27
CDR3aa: CASSLGSYGTGELFF

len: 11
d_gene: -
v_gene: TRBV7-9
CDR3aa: CASSHSFEQFF

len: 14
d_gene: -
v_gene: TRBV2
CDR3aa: CASNPGDLNTEAFF

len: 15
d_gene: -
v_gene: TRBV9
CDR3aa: CASSASDSGAGEQYF

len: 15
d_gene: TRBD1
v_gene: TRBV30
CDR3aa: CAWTRGQGNTGELFF

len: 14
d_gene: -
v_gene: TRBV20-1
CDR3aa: CSARGHPSSYEQYF

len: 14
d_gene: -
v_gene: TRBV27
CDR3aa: CATARGRGNQPQHF

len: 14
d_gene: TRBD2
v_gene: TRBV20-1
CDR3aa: CSATGTSGRFEQFF

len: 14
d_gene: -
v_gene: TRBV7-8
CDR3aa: CASSSPSNAGELFF

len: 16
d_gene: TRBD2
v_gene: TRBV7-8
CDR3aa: CASGGAGGWRRNEQFF

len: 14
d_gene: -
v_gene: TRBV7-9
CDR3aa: CAGDGGPAYNEQFF

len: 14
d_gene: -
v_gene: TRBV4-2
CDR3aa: CASSQEVITDTQYF

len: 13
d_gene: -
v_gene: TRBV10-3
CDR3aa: CAISEGYNSPLHF

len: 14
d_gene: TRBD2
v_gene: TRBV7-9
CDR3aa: CASSETSGQETQYF

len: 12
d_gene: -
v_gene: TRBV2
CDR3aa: CASSADRGEQYF

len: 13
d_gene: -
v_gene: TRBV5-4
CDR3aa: CASSFRLNTEAFF

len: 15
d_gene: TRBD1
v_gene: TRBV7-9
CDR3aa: CASSIRQGGVSPLHF

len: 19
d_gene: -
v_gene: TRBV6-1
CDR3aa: CASSPLEVLGGLMNSPLHF